The clone carrying this T cell receptor beta chain turned up a few times. Its antigen remains unidentified. This CDR3 comprises 15 residues. CDR1 is SGHRS and CDR2 is YFSETQ in the germline V gene. Germline trimming cut 0 bases from V and 2 bases from J; bases unmatched to any gene: 2. The data originate from a study of blood T cells in healthy people across ages. It was with a sample-barcoded 5' primer and a J-beta primer mix that a second PCR of roughly 7 to 12 cycles was run. TCRdb independently ran MiXCR on the 5' RACE reads; one entry per CDR3 protein. The sample has hundreds of thousands of distinct CDR3 sequences, approximately 30% seen once. Whole-study findings and limits: Estimated diversity across one million T cells was deemed an underestimate. Long-lived and aged donors differed, with more naive CD4+ cells and higher diversity in the long-lived.

The sequence came from a woman older than 75 in good health. V and J are TRBV5-1 and TRBJ1-2; TRBD1 matches at 9 bases. Sequencing was performed on blood. The CDR3 DNA reads TGCGCCAGCAGCTTGGACAGGGGGCTGAACTATGGCTACACCTTC. It specifies CASSLDRGLNYGYTF.